This is a list of T cell receptor beta chains from one sample in a study of cytomegalovirus exposure and HLA in healthy donors. Produced via immunoSEQ multiplex PCR; TCRdb's table is partial and in-frame only. Here the sample spans more than 95,000 clones, 74% being singletons. Material: PBMCs. These receptors originate from a woman in her forties or fifties in good health and CMV-seropositive. The CDR3 runs from the conserved cysteine through the conserved F or W. Each record gives: D gene, clone size, J gene, V gene, CDR3 protein, CDR3 DNA. The D gene is left open where the match is weak. Clone size is shown for a subset of rows, as once, few, many or a class of expanded clone.

>TRBD1|NA|TRBJ1-1|TRBV30
CAWRGQGAGTEAFF
TGTGCCTGGAGGGGACAGGGGGCGGGGACTGAAGCTTTCTTT
>NA|NA|TRBJ2-1|TRBV5-1
CASSYSQVNSYNEQFF
TGCGCCAGCAGCTATAGTCAGGTAAACTCCTACAATGAGCAGTTCTTC
>NA|NA|TRBJ1-3|TRBV19
CASSIVTFSGNTIYF
TGTGCCAGTAGTATAGTAACATTCTCTGGAAACACCATATATTTT
>NA|NA|TRBJ1-4|TRBV7-7
CASSLGVNNEKLFF
TGTGCCAGCAGCTTAGGAGTGAATAATGAAAAACTGTTTTTT
>TRBD1|NA|TRBJ1-6|TRBV2
CASSWDRDSPQWSPLHF
TGTGCCAGCAGTTGGGACAGGGACTCCCCTCAATGGTCACCCCTCCACTTT
>NA|NA|TRBJ2-5|TRBV28
CASSDSTQETQYF
TGTGCCAGCAGTGACAGCACCCAAGAGACCCAGTACTTC
>NA|NA|TRBJ2-6|TRBV5-1
CASSLVPTGSGANVLTF
TGCGCCAGCAGCTTGGTTCCAACAGGATCTGGGGCCAACGTCCTGACTTTC
>TRBD2|NA|TRBJ2-1|TRBV7-2
CASSLLLASSYNEQFF
TGTGCCAGCAGCTTACTACTAGCGAGCTCCTACAATGAGCAGTTCTTC
>TRBD1|NA|TRBJ1-2|TRBV5-4
CASSLGTAGAYGYTF
TGTGCCAGCAGCCTTGGGACAGCCGGAGCATATGGCTACACCTTC
>NA|NA|TRBJ2-1|TRBV9
CASSVGAGDIPRPTYNEQFF
TGTGCCAGCAGCGTGGGGGCGGGAGACATACCACGACCAACCTACAATGAGCAGTTCTTC
>TRBD1|few|TRBJ2-3|TRBV7-2
CASSWDSLTDTQYF
TGTGCCAGCAGCTGGGACAGCCTCACAGATACGCAGTATTTT
>TRBD1|once|TRBJ1-1|TRBV7-9
CASSQGTGGEAFF
TGTGCCAGCAGCCAAGGGACAGGGGGCGAAGCTTTCTTT
>TRBD2|NA|TRBJ2-1|TRBV10-3
CAISGTSGIGNEQFF
TGTGCCATCAGTGGGACTAGCGGGATAGGCAATGAGCAGTTCTTC
>NA|once|TRBJ2-2|TRBV6-6
CASRNSGDTGELFF
TGTGCCAGCAGGAACTCAGGGGACACCGGGGAGCTGTTTTTT
>NA|NA|TRBJ2-7|TRBV7-2
CASSGAGLWSYEQYF
TGTGCCAGCAGCGGAGCCGGCTTGTGGAGCTACGAGCAGTACTTC
>NA|NA|TRBJ2-5|TRBV11-2
CASSLALRETQYF
TGTGCCAGCAGCTTGGCCTTACGAGAGACCCAGTACTTC
>NA|few|TRBJ2-7|TRBV5-4
CASRQDPGSSYEQYF
TGTGCCAGCAGACAAGATCCGGGAAGCTCCTACGAGCAGTACTTC